These T cell receptor beta chains were read from a single sample in a study of OX40 agonist ivuxolimab in advanced cancers. Measured with immunoSEQ multiplex PCR; TCRdb has only the in-frame clones, and not every one. The sample carries about 100,000 clones, about 86% recorded once. The specimen comprised CD4+ or CD8+ T cells sorted from blood, sampled in a trial of the OX40 agonist ivuxolimab. The source of these receptors is an adult with an advanced solid tumor such as melanoma, head and neck, liver or kidney cancer. CDR3s include the opening cysteine and the closing phenylalanine or tryptophan. Each record gives: D gene, clone size, CDR3 length, V gene, J gene, CDR3 protein, CDR3 DNA. A D gene is named only where the DNA matches it firmly. The listing skips clone size in some rows; elsewhere it reads once, few, many or a size class.

NA	few	14	TRBV4-3	TRBJ1-4	CASADRSLDRKLFF	TGCGCCAGCGCCGACAGGAGCCTTGATAGAAAACTGTTTTTT
NA	NA	14	TRBV6-6	TRBJ2-7	CASSSSRGSYEQYF	TGTGCCAGCAGTTCCTCAAGGGGATCCTACGAGCAGTACTTC
TRBD2	NA	16	TRBV7-2	TRBJ2-3	CASSRGWAGGTDTQYF	TGTGCCAGCAGCCGTGGCTGGGCGGGAGGCACAGATACGCAGTATTTT
TRBD1	NA	14	TRBV6-1	TRBJ1-5	CASSPGQLNQPQHF	TGTGCCAGCAGCCCGGGACAGCTCAATCAGCCCCAGCATTTT
TRBD2	NA	19	TRBV4-2	TRBJ2-3	CASSQDSSGSTGSRDTQYF	TGTGCCAGCAGCCAAGATTCCAGCGGGAGTACAGGGAGTAGGGATACGCAGTATTTT
NA	few	12	TRBV25-1	TRBJ1-2	CASSERKGGYTF	TGTGCCAGCAGTGAACGAAAGGGTGGCTACACCTTC
TRBD1	NA	15	TRBV5-5	TRBJ1-1	CASSSPRTGGTEAFF	TGTGCCAGCAGCTCACCTAGGACAGGAGGGACTGAAGCTTTCTTT
NA	NA	15	TRBV7-2	TRBJ1-2	CASSEGPSNLYGYTF	TGTGCCAGCAGTGAGGGGCCATCAAACCTCTATGGCTACACCTTC
TRBD2	NA	18	TRBV4-1	TRBJ2-1	CASSQVGETSGLVNEQFF	TGCGCCAGCAGCCAAGTAGGTGAGACTAGCGGCCTCGTAAATGAGCAGTTCTTC
TRBD2	NA	20	TRBV7-6	TRBJ2-1	CASSLGTPSGGSSSYNEQFF	TGTGCCAGCAGCTTAGGCACTCCTAGCGGGGGTTCCAGCTCCTACAATGAGCAGTTCTTC
NA	NA	12	TRBV6-5	TRBJ1-6	CASSPGGTTYHF	TGTGCCAGCAGCCCGGGAGGAACCACGTACCACTTT
NA	once	15	TRBV7-8	TRBJ2-7	CASSLHENRADEQYF	TGTGCCAGCAGCTTACATGAAAACAGGGCTGACGAGCAGTACTTC
NA	once	11	TRBV7-9	TRBJ2-3	CASSLADTQYF	TGTGCCAGCAGCTTAGCTGATACGCAGTATTTT
NA	NA	13	TRBV7-9	TRBJ2-2	CASSFLSTGELFF	TGTGCCAGCAGCTTTTTATCGACCGGGGAGCTGTTTTTT
NA	NA	14	TRBV6-6	TRBJ2-7	CASSYSGGSYEQYF	TGTGCCAGCAGTTACTCAGGGGGCTCCTACGAGCAGTACTTC
TRBD2	NA	16	TRBV6-1	TRBJ2-3	CASSEVGLAGRDTQYF	TGTGCCAGCAGTGAAGTCGGACTAGCGGGGCGGGATACGCAGTATTTT
NA	NA	16	TRBV25-1	TRBJ2-1	CASSEYGLGWYNEQFF	TGTGCCAGCAGTGAATATGGGCTAGGTTGGTACAATGAGCAGTTCTTC
NA	NA	16	TRBV7-8	TRBJ1-5	CASTSSPDPLNQPQHF	TGTGCCAGCACCTCCAGTCCTGACCCCCTAAATCAGCCCCAGCATTTT
NA	once	13	TRBV7-8	TRBJ2-7	CASSYPGAYEQYF	TGTGCCAGCAGCTACCCAGGGGCCTACGAGCAGTACTTC
NA	once	14	TRBV6-5	TRBJ1-6	CASTFQGLGSPLHF	TGTGCCAGCACTTTTCAGGGTCTGGGTTCACCCCTCCACTTT
TRBD2	once	14	TRBV9	TRBJ2-7	CASSVGGEGYEQYF	TGTGCCAGCAGCGTAGGAGGGGAGGGCTACGAGCAGTACTTC
NA	NA	15	TRBV7-9	TRBJ1-1	CASSPRHFLNTEAFF	TGTGCCAGCAGCCCCCGACACTTTTTGAACACTGAAGCTTTCTTT
NA	NA	12	TRBV2	TRBJ1-2	CASSLTGSGYTF	TGTGCCAGCAGTTTAACGGGCAGTGGCTACACCTTC
NA	NA	14	TRBV2	TRBJ1-5	CASSKSWENQPQHF	TGTGCCAGCAGTAAGTCTTGGGAGAATCAGCCCCAGCATTTT
NA	NA	13	TRBV27	TRBJ1-5	CASSLNPQGPQHF	TGTGCCAGCAGTTTGAATCCCCAGGGACCCCAGCATTTT
NA	NA	12	TRBV7-9	TRBJ1-1	CASSPARAEAFF	TGTGCCAGCAGCCCCGCCAGAGCTGAAGCTTTCTTT
TRBD1	NA	16	TRBV4-1	TRBJ1-1	CASSQGGTAFNTEAFF	TGCGCCAGCAGCCAGGGGGGGACAGCGTTCAACACTGAAGCTTTCTTT
TRBD1	NA	14	TRBV11-2	TRBJ1-5	CASSQDRAGQPQHF	TGTGCCAGCAGCCAGGACAGGGCAGGTCAGCCCCAGCATTTT
NA	NA	14	TRBV19	TRBJ1-5	CASSKGGGSQPQHF	TGTGCCAGTAGTAAGGGCGGAGGCAGTCAGCCCCAGCATTTT
TRBD1	NA	15	TRBV19	TRBJ1-5	CASRRGQGNNQPQHF	TGTGCCAGTAGGCGGGGACAGGGTAACAATCAGCCCCAGCATTTT
TRBD1	NA	15	TRBV19	TRBJ1-1	CASSVPQGASTEAFF	TGTGCCAGTAGTGTCCCTCAGGGGGCGAGCACTGAAGCTTTCTTT
NA	NA	12	TRBV6-5	TRBJ2-5	CASTDQGGTQYF	TGTGCCAGCACCGATCAGGGGGGGACCCAGTACTTC
NA	NA	16	TRBV5-4	TRBJ2-4	CASSLNGAGAKNIQYF	TGTGCCAGCAGCTTGAACGGGGCGGGAGCCAAAAACATTCAGTACTTC
NA	NA	17	TRBV11-3	TRBJ1-3	CASSLVASRVSGNTIYF	TGTGCCAGCAGCTTAGTAGCCTCTCGCGTCTCTGGAAACACCATATATTTT
NA	NA	14	TRBV4-3	TRBJ1-4	CASSHSEGFEKLFF	TGCGCCAGCAGCCATAGCGAGGGTTTTGAAAAACTGTTTTTT
NA	NA	14	TRBV7-2	TRBJ2-1	CASSSTRVSNEQFF	TGTGCCAGCAGCTCCACAAGGGTTTCCAATGAGCAGTTCTTC
TRBD1	NA	12	TRBV30	TRBJ2-7	CAWSQGAREQYF	TGTGCCTGGAGTCAGGGGGCTCGTGAGCAGTACTTC
TRBD1	NA	15	TRBV7-2	TRBJ1-2	CASTIQAGGLYGYTF	TGTGCCAGCACCATCCAGGCAGGGGGCCTCTATGGCTACACCTTC
NA	NA	15	TRBV4-1	TRBJ1-3	CASSRGESSGNTIYF	TGCGCCAGCAGCCGAGGGGAGAGCTCTGGAAACACCATATATTTT
NA	NA	13	TRBV7-9	TRBJ1-1	CASSSQGFTEAFF	TGTGCCAGCAGCTCACAGGGATTCACTGAAGCTTTCTTT
NA	once	17	TRBV18	TRBJ1-1	CASSVDPLGSMNTEAFF	TGTGCCAGCTCCGTCGACCCTCTAGGGAGCATGAACACTGAAGCTTTCTTT
TRBD2	NA	15	TRBV11-1	TRBJ2-2	CASSLATSGSGELFF	TGTGCCAGCAGCTTAGCGACTAGCGGGTCCGGGGAGCTGTTTTTT
NA	once	15	TRBV15	TRBJ1-2	CATSREGFGSYGYTF	TGTGCCACCAGCAGAGAGGGTTTCGGTAGCTATGGCTACACCTTC
NA	NA	12	TRBV19	TRBJ1-4	CASSAHNEKLFF	TGTGCCAGTTCGGCGCATAATGAAAAACTGTTTTTT
TRBD1	NA	15	TRBV6-5	TRBJ2-2	CASSTRDRNTGELFF	TGTGCCAGCAGTACCCGGGACAGGAACACCGGGGAGCTGTTTTTT
TRBD1	NA	16	TRBV9	TRBJ1-5	CASSLGWGQGSQPQHF	TGTGCCAGCAGCTTAGGTTGGGGACAGGGGAGTCAGCCCCAGCATTTT
NA	NA	15	TRBV7-3	TRBJ2-2	CASSLTSDSTGELFF	TGTGCCAGCAGCTTAACGAGTGACTCCACCGGGGAGCTGTTTTTT
NA	NA	14	TRBV18	TRBJ2-7	CASSPSAESYEQYF	TGTGCCAGCTCACCCTCGGCGGAATCCTACGAGCAGTACTTC
NA	NA	13	TRBV29-1	TRBJ2-2	CSALGGSGGELFF	TGCAGCGCCCTGGGGGGTTCGGGCGGGGAGCTGTTTTTT
TRBD1	NA	14	TRBV9	TRBJ1-1	CASSDRGWNTEAFF	TGTGCCAGCAGCGACAGGGGGTGGAACACTGAAGCTTTCTTT
NA	NA	15	TRBV5-6	TRBJ2-7	CASSLFEDRTYEQYF	TGTGCCAGCAGCCTTTTTGAGGACAGAACCTACGAGCAGTACTTC
NA	once	16	TRBV14	TRBJ2-7	CASSPQSTWDSYEQYF	TGTGCCAGCAGCCCCCAAAGTACGTGGGATAGTTACGAGCAGTACTTC
NA	NA	13	TRBV9	TRBJ2-3	CASSVANTDTQYF	TGTGCCAGCAGCGTAGCCAACACAGATACGCAGTATTTT
NA	few	14	TRBV5-1	TRBJ2-3	CASSPDTSWVTQYF	TGCGCCAGCAGCCCGGACACCAGCTGGGTGACGCAGTATTTT
TRBD1	NA	16	TRBV7-8	TRBJ2-1	CASSLLWGTTGHEQFF	TGTGCCAGCAGCTTATTGTGGGGGACGACAGGGCATGAGCAGTTCTTC